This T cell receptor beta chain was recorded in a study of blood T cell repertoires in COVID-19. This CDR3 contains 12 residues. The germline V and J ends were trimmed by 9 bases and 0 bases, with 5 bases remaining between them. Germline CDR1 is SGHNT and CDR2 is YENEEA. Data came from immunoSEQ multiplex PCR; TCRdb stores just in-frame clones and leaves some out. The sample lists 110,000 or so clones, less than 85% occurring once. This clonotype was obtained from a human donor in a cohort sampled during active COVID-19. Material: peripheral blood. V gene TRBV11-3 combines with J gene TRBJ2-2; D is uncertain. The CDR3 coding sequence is TGTGCCAGTAGAACGAACACCGGGGAGCTGTTTTTT. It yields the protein CASRTNTGELFF.